These T cell receptor beta chains were read from a single sample in a study of blood T cell repertoires in COVID-19. Sequencing was performed with immunoSEQ multiplex PCR; in TCRdb, only in-frame clones are kept and a portion is missing. Among hundreds of thousands of clones listed, 80% to 90% were seen once. The material sequenced was peripheral blood. The origin of the receptors is a woman in her twenties or thirties with acute or convalescent COVID-19. CDR3s include the opening cysteine and the closing phenylalanine or tryptophan. Fields, in order: clone size, J gene, V gene, D gene, CDR3 protein, CDR3 DNA. D genes are given only for firm matches. Clone size is not always given. Where it is, it says once, few, many or a class for expanded clones.

.	TRBJ2-3	TRBV7-7	TRBD2	CASSLRGTRDITDTQYF	TGTGCCAGCAGCTTAAGGGGGACTAGAGATATTACAGATACGCAGTATTTT
.	TRBJ2-2	TRBV5-6	TRBD1	CASSQQGIFAGELFF	TGTGCCAGCAGCCAACAGGGGATCTTTGCCGGGGAGCTGTTTTTT
.	TRBJ1-4	TRBV28	TRBD1	CASKTGGGLATNEKLFF	TGTGCCAGCAAGACAGGGGGCGGCCTTGCAACTAATGAAAAACTGTTTTTT
.	TRBJ2-1	TRBV3-1/TRBV3-2	.	CASRPTGFYNEQFF	TGTGCCAGCAGGCCAACGGGATTCTACAATGAGCAGTTCTTC
.	TRBJ2-5	TRBV19	TRBD2	CASSFYSGGLETQYF	TGTGCCAGTAGTTTCTATAGCGGGGGCTTGGAGACCCAGTACTTC
.	TRBJ2-3	TRBV12-5	.	CAGGGYRGNTDTQYF	TGTGCCGGAGGGGGCTATCGAGGAAACACAGATACGCAGTATTTT
.	TRBJ2-2	TRBV4-2	.	CASSQAIRDAGELFF	TGTGCCAGCAGCCAAGCGATCAGGGATGCCGGGGAGCTGTTTTTT
.	TRBJ2-4	TRBV27	.	CASSKSQGSKNIQYF	TGTGCCAGCAGCAAAAGCCAGGGAAGCAAAAACATTCAGTACTTC
.	TRBJ2-1	TRBV18	.	CASSLSRGEQFF	TGTGCCAGCTCACTATCCCGGGGGGAGCAGTTCTTC
.	TRBJ2-7	TRBV6-5	.	CASPGVGGDYEQYF	TGTGCCAGCCCCGGGGTAGGGGGGGATTACGAGCAGTACTTC
.	TRBJ1-1	TRBV19	.	CASSITGHNTEAFF	TGTGCCAGTAGTATAACCGGACATAACACTGAAGCTTTCTTT
.	TRBJ1-1	TRBV2	TRBD1	CASTQDRDHEAFF	TGTGCCAGCACTCAAGACAGGGACCATGAAGCTTTCTTT
few	TRBJ2-2	TRBV5-4	.	CASSWGHTGELFF	TGTGCCAGCAGCTGGGGCCACACCGGGGAGCTGTTTTTT
.	TRBJ1-6	TRBV5-4	.	CASSLDSGKYSPLHF	TGTGCCAGCAGCTTGGATTCAGGGAAGTATTCACCCCTCCACTTT
.	TRBJ1-4	TRBV5-1	TRBD1	CASSFEGADEKLFF	TGCGCCAGCAGCTTTGAGGGGGCTGATGAAAAACTGTTTTTT